This T cell receptor (beta chain) appears in the sequencing data of a study of blood T cell repertoires in COVID-19. Study at large: Nucleic acid was either cDNA or gDNA, and it came from T cells, B-cell-depleted T cells, or PBMCs.

In the original analysis: Estimation of nucleated cell counts relied on the amplification of reference gene primers. Some clones are missing from TCRdb's copy, which holds only in-frame ones; the method was immunoSEQ multiplex PCR. For V, J and clone size, that table is used; D and trimming come from the DNA. Of about 220,000 clones listed, approximately 86% are singletons. With 0 bases removed from V and 3 bases from J, the gap between germline ends came to 10 bases. CDR3 length equals 15 residues. Per germline, CDR1 SGHNT and CDR2 YYREEE (reference sequence). The V call is TRBV5-4, the J call TRBJ2-4, with a possible D match to TRBD2 (5 bases). The sequencing input was PBMCs or T cells enriched from blood (not recorded which). The sequence came from a woman aged 45-65 years with acute COVID-19. CDR3 in amino acids: CASSLVGGHKNIQYF. The CDR3 DNA sequence: TGTGCCAGCAGCTTGGTGGGCGGGCACAAAAACATTCAGTACTTC. Variable domain in full (rest from reference TRBV5-4 and TRBJ2-4): ETGVTQSPTHLIKTRGQQVTLRCSSQSGHNTVSWYQQALGQGPQFIFQYYREEENGRGNFPPRFSGLQFPNYSSELNVNALELDDSALYLCASSLVGGHKNIQYFGAGTRLSVL.